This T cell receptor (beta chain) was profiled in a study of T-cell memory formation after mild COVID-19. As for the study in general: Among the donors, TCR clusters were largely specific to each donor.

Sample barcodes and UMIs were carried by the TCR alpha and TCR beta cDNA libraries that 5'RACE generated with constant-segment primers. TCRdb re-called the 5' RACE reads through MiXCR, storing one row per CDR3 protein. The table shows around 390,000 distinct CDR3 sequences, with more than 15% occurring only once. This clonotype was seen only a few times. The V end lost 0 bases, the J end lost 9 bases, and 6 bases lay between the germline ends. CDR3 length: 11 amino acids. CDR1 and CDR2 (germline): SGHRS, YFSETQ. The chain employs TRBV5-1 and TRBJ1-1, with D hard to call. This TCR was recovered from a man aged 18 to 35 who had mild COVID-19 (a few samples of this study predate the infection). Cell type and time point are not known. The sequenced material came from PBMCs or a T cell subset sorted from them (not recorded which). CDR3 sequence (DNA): TGCGCCAGCAGCTTGGACCAAAAAGCTTTCTTT. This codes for CASSLDQKAFF.